The 10 T cell receptor beta chains in this list originate from one sample, sequenced in a study of blood T cells in healthy people across ages. Primers used in a second PCR of about 7 to 11 cycles were a sample-barcoded 5' primer and a J-beta primer mix. MiXCR was run by TCRdb on the 5' RACE reads, yielding one entry per CDR3 protein. The sample records hundreds of thousands of distinct CDR3 sequences, approximately 25% being singletons. These data were also reused for a study on T cells of mothers and their children.

Sequenced: blood. The receptor set was obtained from a boy aged 10-17 years in good health.

This clonotype has more than one count but fewer than ten. The chain has TRBV28 and TRBJ2-1, with TRBD2 matching over 8 bases. Germline trimming cut 6 bases from V and 2 bases from J; bases unmatched to any gene: 12. Germline V gene data show CDR1 as MDHEN and CDR2 as SYDVKM. The CDR3 sequence is 17 residues long. CDR3 amino acids: CASRLPSGSYAYNEQFF. Written as DNA, the CDR3 is TGTGCCAGCAGGCTCCCAAGCGGGAGTTACGCCTACAATGAGCAGTTCTTC.

This clonotype has just a few counts. V and J are TRBV20-1 and TRBJ2-5; a possible D gene is TRBD1 (5 bases). The V and J ends lost 1 base and 3 bases respectively, with 12 bases between them. In germline, CDR1 is DFQATT, CDR2 SNEGSKA (reference sequence). This CDR3 is built from 14 residues. The CDR3 coding sequence is TGCAGTGCTAGAGTCCTCAGGGATGAAGAGACCCAGTACTTC. It codes for CSARVLRDEETQYF.

This clonotype came up many times. The chain combines TRBV9 with TRBJ2-5, with 7 bases identical to TRBD2. The DNA end is a closer match to TRBJ2-7, so the J assignment may be wrong. This CDR3 has 14 residues. CDR1 and CDR2 (germline): SGDLS, YYNGEE. This CDR3 is CASSVGGSSYEQYF. The CDR3 nucleotides read TGTGCCAGCAGCGTAGGCGGGAGCTCCTACGAGCAGTACTTC.

This chain joins TRBV14 and TRBJ2-7; D gene uncertain. Trimming shortened V by 3 bases and J by 13 bases, and 13 bases separated the two germline ends. The germline gives CDR1 SGHDN, CDR2 FVKESK. The CDR3 contains 11 residues. CDR3 DNA: TGTGCCAGCAGCCACAGTCTCCTACTATACTTC. Its protein is CASSHSLLLYF. Variable domain in full (rest from reference TRBV14 and TRBJ2-7): EAGVTQFPSHSVIEKGQTVTLRCDPISGHDNLYWYRRVMGKEIKFLLHFVKESKQDESGMPNNRFLAERTGGTYSTLKVQPAELEDSGVYFCASSHSLLLYFGPGTRLTVT.

V and J are TRBV28 and TRBJ1-1, with D possibly matching TRBD1 (6 bases). Between the trimmed V and J ends, which lost 4 bases and 1 base, there was a span of 10 bases. This CDR3 contains 14 residues. Germline V lookup: CDR1 MDHEN, CDR2 SYDVKM. In nucleotides, the CDR3 is TGTGCCAGCAGTTCAAGGGGGAAGAACACTGAAGCTTTCTTT. Residues: CASSSRGKNTEAFF.

The rearrangement links TRBV3-1 to TRBJ2-3, with 9 bases identical to TRBD2. V shed 3 bases and J 2 bases; nucleotides not matched to a gene: 3. The CDR3 sequence is 15 residues long. Germline assignment: CDR1 LGHDT and CDR2 YNNKEL (reference sequence). CDR3 DNA: TGTGCCAGCAGCCAGGCTAGCGGGGCCACAGATACGCAGTATTTT. Its translation is CASSQASGATDTQYF.

This clonotype has at least ten counts. This rearrangement joins TRBV20-1 to TRBJ1-4; possibly TRBD1 for D (5 bases). Germline V gene sequence: CDR1 DFQATT, CDR2 SNEGSKA (reference sequence). This CDR3 is built from 13 residues. The V and J ends lost 3 bases and 8 bases respectively, with 13 bases between them. Written as DNA, the CDR3 is TGCAGTGCTAGCTCCCAGGGAGGGGAAAAACTGTTTTTT. As protein: CSASSQGGEKLFF.

This clonotype was found a few times. The chain carries TRBV24-1 and TRBJ2-3, with D hard to call. CDR1 and CDR2 (germline): KGHDR, SFDVKD. This CDR3 has 14 amino acids. Trimming pared 4 bases from V and 4 bases from J, leaving 11 bases between. The DNA for the CDR3 is TGTGCCACCAGTGACTCCTCCGTGTCAGATACGCAGTATTTT. This translates into CATSDSSVSDTQYF.

The DNA of the CDR3 is TGTGCCAGCAGCCCCCCTTTGGGGACAGGTCGTAATGAGCAGTTCTTC. Translating gives CASSPPLGTGRNEQFF. This chain links TRBV28 with TRBJ2-1; 8 nucleotides align to TRBD1. Germline values: CDR1 MDHEN, CDR2 SYDVKM. The CDR3 spans 16 residues. J lost 7 bases, V lost 6 bases, and 14 bases had no gene match.

This clonotype showed up just once. V gene TRBV20-1 combines with J gene TRBJ2-3, with TRBD2 matching over 9 bases. Germline V gene sequence: CDR1 DFQATT, CDR2 SNEGSKA (reference sequence). V lost 6 bases to trimming and J lost 2 bases; unmatched junction nucleotides: 9. The CDR3 length is 15 residues. Here the CDR3 DNA reads TGCAGTGCGCCGCGCCTAGCGGGAACCACAGATACGCAGTATTTT. This encodes CSAPRLAGTTDTQYF.